This T cell receptor beta chain was retrieved from a study of cytomegalovirus exposure and HLA in healthy donors (dated by TCRdb to about 2017). Regarding the complete study: In an earlier analysis of several hundred of the donors, 250 to 350 Gb of sequence data and 90 million to 130 million unique TCR beta sequences from about 190 million T cells were reported. Roughly 300 gigabases of sequencing data and 70 million to 100 million unique TCR sequences made up an early release that covered approximately 650 HLA-typed donors. The genetic ancestry cluster associated with self-reported Caucasian donors included around four fifths of the approximately 400 genotyped donors. The aim of the study was to test whether cataloging public T cell receptors could identify signatures of past pathogen exposure. Using immunosequencing, the study profiled T cell repertoires from around 670 subjects and related those repertoires to cytomegalovirus serostatus. Along with the approximately 700-subject first cohort, a separate validation cohort of some 130 different subjects was used. High-throughput TCR immunosequencing, statistical association of individual TCRs with disease status, and machine learning were combined to predict cytomegalovirus infection status. In a later analysis, previously published TCR beta repertoires from fewer than 750 donors were re-analyzed and high-resolution HLA genotyping was added so that TCR occurrence patterns could be studied. In the later analysis, no new phenotypic data were used to find candidate immune exposures; instead, reliance was placed on TCR beta sequences and their occurrence across donors. An earlier analysis of around 540 of the donors applied high-throughput TCR beta sequencing to assess whether each TCR beta V gene segment acted as functional or pseudogenic. Donor age, sex, ethnicity and CMV serostatus were compiled together with the repertoire data. In a later genetic analysis, genome-wide SNP genotypes for 398 of the 666 donors were used, and that subset was treated as a discovery cohort. Every repertoire in the discovery cohort had been generated on one and the same sequencing platform. HLA typing included class I and class II loci at four-digit resolution. The number of donors typed differed by locus, with 629-630 for A, B, C, DRB1 and DQB1, more than 500 for DQA1, some 570 for DPA1, and under 490 for DPB1. Roughly 5 DR-DQ haplotypes were handled as single units for association and clustering because linkage in the cohort was strong. On average, around 240,000 unique TCR beta nucleotide sequences were sequenced per donor among about 400 genotyped donors of the cohort, with around 19% of those sequences being non-productive.

V is clipped by 3 bases and J by 12 bases, and the sequence between their germline boundaries is 15 bases long. Sequences LNHDA (CDR1) and SQIVND (CDR2) are obtained from the germline V gene (reference sequence). Its CDR3 holds 14 amino acids, cysteine through phenylalanine. This entry keeps only the CDR3 DNA: 42 bases, framed from base 1. The cohort comprised fewer than 700 healthy bone marrow donors. At the time of sampling, all cohort members were nominally healthy, though unrecorded immune exposures were likely present. The donor was CMV seropositive and belonged to the group of about 290 seropositive cohort members. A peripheral blood sample was provided by each donor, and peripheral blood mononuclear cells were used for TCR beta sequencing. Genomic DNA extraction from the blood cell samples was performed with the Qiagen DNeasy Blood Extraction Kit. General conclusions and limits of the study: In vitro tests confirmed that a few of the cytomegalovirus-associated TCR beta chains recognize cytomegalovirus antigens. Compared with the roughly 710-donor mean, donors in an Asian-associated ancestry cluster had fewer N-insertions in productive TCRs, according to a later genetic analysis. A group of highly shared sequence variants was considered likely to be a technical artifact of the sequencing pipeline. In both the original and validation cohorts, the classifier was reported to diagnose cytomegalovirus status with high specificity and sensitivity. Some IMGT-functional V segments, including TRBV6-2 and TRBV6-3, could not be told apart with the 87-base-pair reads, so those segments were excluded. When HLA alleles, especially DR and DQ, strongly co-occurred, TCR associations were difficult to assign to individual alleles. CMV serostatus was the only immune exposure information available for the cohort. HLA typing was unavailable for some donors at each locus, so association tests used only the typed subset. In this cohort, only TCR beta chains were sequenced, and detectable features were limited by the absence of alpha or paired-chain data. In a later genetic analysis, a missense DCLRE1C variant was associated with V-gene and J-gene trimming of TCR beta chains, and the association was replicated in an independent cohort. A total of fewer than 200 TCR beta chains were listed by the study as associated with cytomegalovirus. The earlier analysis of some 560 of the donors excluded over 15 rarely observed V segments, including chromosome 9 orphons, because counts were too low. The authors suggested that the approach could potentially be extended to other disease states and immunological phenotypes. Across donors, most TCR sequences were observed very rarely, whereas some public TCRs were present in many individuals. In a later analysis, HLA-associated TCR beta chains showed more clonal expansion and lower generation probabilities than non-associated chains that were equally common. A further reported finding was that TCR beta sequences accurately predicted the HLA-A and HLA-B alleles for most subjects in the first cohort. In a later analysis, 15,000 to 20,000 TCR beta sequences were associated with specific HLA alleles at a false discovery rate of 0.05. A later analysis found that most CMV-associated TCR beta chains appeared HLA-restricted, with HLA associations seemingly driven largely by CMV exposure. In a later analysis, several top co-occurrence clusters were reported to appear linked to parvovirus B19, influenza, CMV and Epstein-Barr virus. Correlated functional status among segregating V segments might be attributable to linkage disequilibrium, but an unknown experimental factor could not be ruled out. Presence/absence analyses assumed roughly uniform sequencing depth across donors, an assumption that may not hold. An earlier analysis of 450 to 750 of the donors showed that most TCR beta V segments appeared in productive rearrangements either about 87% or about 30% of the time, which broadly matched IMGT annotations. A later analysis found that TCR association rates varied across HLA loci, with DRB1 alleles showing the most associated TCRs and HLA-C alleles the fewest.

Library construction relied on the immunoSEQ multiplex PCR assay. A mixture of 60 forward primers for TCR Vbeta segments and 13 reverse primers for TCR Jbeta segments was used in the multiplex PCR. The CDR3 region of rearranged TCR beta genes was amplified from genomic DNA by a multiplex PCR assay. On the Illumina HiSeq System, the amplified TCR beta libraries were sequenced as 87-base-pair reads. For the original study's pipeline: In a later analysis, roughly 80 million unique TCR beta chains were counted across the roughly 700 repertoires, and about 10 million of these chains were shared by at least two donors. Raw reads were error-corrected and collapsed into unique sequences by a nearest-neighbor algorithm in which closely related sequences were merged to remove PCR and sequencing errors. V, D and J gene segments were assigned by aligning CDR3 sequences to IMGT reference sequences. Each retained sequence needed at least a six-nucleotide match to both a V gene segment and a J gene segment. A rearrangement was called productive if the CDR3 had no stop codons and remained in frame with V and J, and every other rearrangement was called non-productive. CDR3 was defined according to IMGT convention as the region running from the second conserved V-encoded cysteine to the conserved J-encoded phenylalanine. The earlier analysis of some 550 of the donors excluded any sequence lacking an unambiguous match to a single V gene segment. An earlier analysis of 500 to 700 of the donors classified V segments as functional when productive rearrangements were above 56.7% and as segregating when the standard deviation between donors was above 5%. To diagnose cytomegalovirus status from the catalog of TCR beta chain sequences, a statistical classification framework was built. V and J gene assignment, in a later analysis, came from comparing TCR nucleotide sequences with IMGT/GENE-DB human TR gene sequences. A later analysis assigned CDR3 sequences and most-parsimonious VDJ recombination scenarios with the TCRdist pipeline. In a later analysis, every TCR beta chain was defined by the combination of its CDR3 amino acid sequence and its V-gene family, and reads without a unique V-gene family were dropped. A later analysis removed 592 highly shared, low-generation-probability nucleotide sequences to deal with suspected cross-contamination and a sequencing artifact. For each public chain, a later analysis derived a clonal expansion index from normalized ranks of inferred template counts within each repertoire. In a later analysis, generation probabilities were computed using a VDJ recombination model fitted to out-of-frame rearrangements, and the results were checked against IGoR. Hypergeometric tests were used in a later analysis to score TCR-TCR, TCR-HLA and TCR-CMV co-occurrence, with a repertoire-size bias correction applied to the TCR pairs. To estimate false discovery rates, a later analysis permuted the HLA or CMV assignments 20 times. In a later analysis, co-occurring TCRs were grouped using DBSCAN, and TCRdist sequence similarity was added for clustering within HLA-allele-positive subsets. Repertoires with fewer than 30,000 or more than 120,000 public chains, plus five repertoires with anomalous nucleotide sharing, were excluded from co-occurrence clustering. The table was pulled from immuneACCESS by TCRdb, which kept in-frame rearrangements only. Such tables lose some clones; where checked, under half of the loss comes from unresolved V genes, and the rest has no known cause. D and trimming were read from the DNA, whereas the V and J calls and clone size are those reported in that table. This sample holds under 150,000 clones; approximately 10% were observed only once. The top ten constitute approximately 7.5% of the sample.

This clone occurred a few times. There is no known antigen for this receptor. Per-base qualities were not stored, and no clone one base away is much larger. This sequence uses TRBV19 and TRBJ1-6, and TRBD1 may be the D gene, going by 5 matching bases. Sequencing input: PBMCs. The receptor comes from a middle-aged woman in good health and CMV-seropositive. The DNA reads TGTGCCAGTAGTATGGAGACAGCCTGGCGACCCCTCCACTTT. This translates into CASSMETAWRPLHF. Reference TRBV19 and TRBJ1-6 genes cover what lies past the CDR3, so the full variable domain is DGGITQSPKYLFRKEGQNVTLSCEQNLNHDAMYWYRQDPGQGLRLIYYSQIVNDFQKGDIAEGYSVSREKKESFPLTVTSAQKNPTAFYLCASSMETAWRPLHFGNGTRLTVT.